The source of this T cell receptor (beta chain) is a study of cytomegalovirus exposure and HLA in healthy donors. Overall study context: Sequencing of about 200 million T cells in an earlier analysis found 100 million to 140 million unique TCR beta sequences. Study observations and caveats: The listing of roughly 160 TCR beta chains classed them as cytomegalovirus-associated.

PCR amplification relied on 60 Vbeta primers (plus 13 Jbeta primers). Using immunoSEQ multiplex PCR, the repertoire was profiled, and TCRdb retains in-frame clones only, with some absent. Of roughly 250,000 clones detected, 80% appear once; the ten largest clones hold about 0.28%. A word on this clone: Its antigen is not known.

V was clipped by 5 bases and J by 6 bases, with 14 bases between them. The CDR3 is 14 amino acids. The germline gives CDR1 MNHNY, CDR2 SVGAGI (reference sequence). The origin of this receptor is a girl aged 2-15 years in good health and CMV-seronegative. The sequencing input was PBMCs. The chain has TRBV6-6 and TRBJ2-4; D remains ambiguous. DNA of the CDR3: TGTGCCAGCAGTCCTCTTTCTATAAGAAACATTCAGTACTTC. Translating gives CASSPLSIRNIQYF.